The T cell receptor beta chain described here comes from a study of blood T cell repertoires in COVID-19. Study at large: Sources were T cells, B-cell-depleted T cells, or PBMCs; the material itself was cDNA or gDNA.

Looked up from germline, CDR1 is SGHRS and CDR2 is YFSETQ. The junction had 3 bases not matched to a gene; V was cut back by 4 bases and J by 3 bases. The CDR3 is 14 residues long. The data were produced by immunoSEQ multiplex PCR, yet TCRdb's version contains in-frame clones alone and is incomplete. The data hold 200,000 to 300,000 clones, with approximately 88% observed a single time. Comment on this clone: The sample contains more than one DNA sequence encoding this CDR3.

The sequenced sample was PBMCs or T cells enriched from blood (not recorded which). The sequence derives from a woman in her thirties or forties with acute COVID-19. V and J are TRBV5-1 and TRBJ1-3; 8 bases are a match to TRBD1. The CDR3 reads CASSLTGDGNTIYF. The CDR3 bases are TGCGCCAGCAGCCTGACAGGGGATGGAAACACCATATATTTT.